These T cell receptor beta chains were read from a single sample in a study of CD8 T cells in Susac syndrome. TCRdb re-called the immunoSEQ multiplex PCR reads with MiXCR, one entry per CDR3 protein. The sample has roughly 89,000 distinct CDR3 sequences, around 96% seen once; the top ten hold approximately 0.39%. The material sequenced was CD8+ T cells from PBMCs. The receptors here all came from a human donor with Susac syndrome. CDR3s include the opening cysteine and the closing phenylalanine or tryptophan. D genes are given only for firm matches. Some rows have no size entry. The others give once, few or many, or a class for an expanded clone.

d_gene: TRBD1; v_gene: TRBV9; abundance: once; len: 13; j_gene: TRBJ2-2; CDR3aa: CASSATGAGELFF; CDR3nt: TGTGCCAGCAGCGCGACAGGGGCCGGGGAGCTGTTTTTT
d_gene: -; v_gene: TRBV2; abundance: -; len: 16; j_gene: TRBJ2-1; CDR3aa: CASSEALMSGYNEQFF; CDR3nt: TGTGCCAGCAGTGAAGCGCTGATGTCCGGCTACAATGAGCAGTTCTTC
d_gene: -; v_gene: TRBV13; abundance: -; len: 12; j_gene: TRBJ1-4; CDR3aa: CASRSSGEKLFF; CDR3nt: TGTGCCAGCCGATCTAGCGGGGAAAAACTGTTTTTT
d_gene: -; v_gene: TRBV19; abundance: -; len: 14; j_gene: TRBJ1-5; CDR3aa: CASSPVEWSQPQHF; CDR3nt: TGTGCCAGTAGTCCCGTCGAGTGGAGTCAGCCCCAGCATTTT
d_gene: -; v_gene: TRBV20-1; abundance: -; len: 15; j_gene: TRBJ1-5; CDR3aa: CSTSFGAGGNQPQHF; CDR3nt: TGCAGTACTTCCTTCGGGGCCGGGGGCAATCAGCCCCAGCATTTT
d_gene: TRBD1; v_gene: TRBV5-1; abundance: once; len: 17; j_gene: TRBJ2-6; CDR3aa: CASTSRRTGDGANVLTF; CDR3nt: TGCGCCAGCACCTCCCGACGTACAGGGGACGGGGCCAACGTCCTGACTTTC
d_gene: -; v_gene: TRBV6-2/TRBV6-3; abundance: -; len: 13; j_gene: TRBJ2-7; CDR3aa: CASSYSEKLEQYF; CDR3nt: TGTGCCAGCAGTTACTCGGAGAAACTCGAGCAGTACTTC
d_gene: TRBD2; v_gene: TRBV20-1; abundance: -; len: 18; j_gene: TRBJ2-7; CDR3aa: CSARDVGTGTSDPYEQYF; CDR3nt: TGCAGTGCTAGAGATGTGGGAACCGGGACTAGCGACCCCTACGAGCAGTACTTC
d_gene: -; v_gene: TRBV4-3; abundance: -; len: 15; j_gene: TRBJ2-3; CDR3aa: CASSPVRDTTDTQYF; CDR3nt: TGCGCCAGCAGCCCAGTTAGGGATACCACAGATACGCAGTATTTT
d_gene: -; v_gene: TRBV28; abundance: once; len: 14; j_gene: TRBJ2-1; CDR3aa: CASGRARGYNEQFF; CDR3nt: TGTGCCAGCGGAAGGGCTAGGGGTTACAATGAGCAGTTCTTC
d_gene: -; v_gene: TRBV29-1; abundance: -; len: 13; j_gene: TRBJ2-2; CDR3aa: CGTEVPNTGELFF; CDR3nt: TGCGGGACGGAGGTCCCGAACACCGGGGAGCTGTTTTTT
d_gene: TRBD1; v_gene: TRBV29-1; abundance: -; len: 15; j_gene: TRBJ2-5; CDR3aa: CSARPGQGAGTPQYF; CDR3nt: TGCAGCGCACGTCCGGGACAGGGGGCCGGAACTCCCCAGTACTTC
d_gene: TRBD1; v_gene: TRBV20-1; abundance: -; len: 15; j_gene: TRBJ1-5; CDR3aa: CSARVGTGGNQPQHF; CDR3nt: TGCAGTGCTAGAGTAGGGACAGGGGGTAATCAGCCCCAGCATTTT
d_gene: -; v_gene: TRBV4-1; abundance: -; len: 16; j_gene: TRBJ1-4; CDR3aa: CASSQDIEVPEWKLFF; CDR3nt: TGCGCCAGCAGCCAAGATATTGAGGTCCCAGAATGGAAACTGTTTTTT
d_gene: -; v_gene: TRBV27; abundance: -; len: 14; j_gene: TRBJ2-7; CDR3aa: CASSFSNPKDEQYF; CDR3nt: TGTGCCAGCAGTTTTTCTAATCCGAAGGACGAGCAGTACTTC
d_gene: TRBD1; v_gene: TRBV7-9; abundance: -; len: 12; j_gene: TRBJ2-1; CDR3aa: CASSLDRPEQFF; CDR3nt: TGTGCCAGCAGCTTGGACAGGCCCGAGCAGTTCTTC
d_gene: -; v_gene: TRBV6-4; abundance: -; len: 14; j_gene: TRBJ2-1; CDR3aa: CASSDSVGVNEQFF; CDR3nt: TGTGCCAGCAGTGACAGTGTGGGGGTCAATGAGCAGTTCTTC
d_gene: -; v_gene: TRBV4-2; abundance: -; len: 13; j_gene: TRBJ1-2; CDR3aa: CASSQSNGDGYTF; CDR3nt: TGTGCCAGCAGCCAGTCCAATGGCGATGGCTACACCTTC
d_gene: TRBD2; v_gene: TRBV9; abundance: -; len: 14; j_gene: TRBJ2-2; CDR3aa: CASGTSGTSGELFF; CDR3nt: TGTGCCAGCGGGACTAGCGGGACCAGCGGGGAGCTGTTTTTT
d_gene: -; v_gene: TRBV25-1; abundance: -; len: 15; j_gene: TRBJ2-4; CDR3aa: CASSESEGNKNIQYF; CDR3nt: TGTGCCAGCAGTGAATCGGAGGGTAACAAAAACATTCAGTACTTC
d_gene: -; v_gene: TRBV12-3/TRBV12-4; abundance: -; len: 13; j_gene: TRBJ1-5; CDR3aa: CASSLGQTQPQHF; CDR3nt: TGTGCCAGCAGTTTAGGACAGACCCAGCCCCAGCATTTT
d_gene: -; v_gene: TRBV5-1; abundance: -; len: 14; j_gene: TRBJ2-4; CDR3aa: CASKAPGKENIQYF; CDR3nt: TGCGCCAGCAAGGCCCCAGGGAAAGAAAACATTCAGTACTTC
d_gene: TRBD1; v_gene: TRBV2; abundance: -; len: 15; j_gene: TRBJ2-3; CDR3aa: CASRGDSPSTDTQYF; CDR3nt: TGTGCCAGCAGGGGGGACAGTCCCTCCACAGATACGCAGTATTTT
d_gene: TRBD1; v_gene: TRBV5-1; abundance: -; len: 15; j_gene: TRBJ2-1; CDR3aa: CASSLGGQGFNEQFF; CDR3nt: TGCGCCAGCAGCTTGGGAGGACAGGGTTTCAATGAGCAGTTCTTC
d_gene: -; v_gene: TRBV11-2; abundance: -; len: 14; j_gene: TRBJ1-1; CDR3aa: CASSLEGAHTEAFF; CDR3nt: TGTGCCAGCAGCTTAGAGGGGGCGCACACTGAAGCTTTCTTT
d_gene: TRBD2; v_gene: TRBV7-2; abundance: -; len: 16; j_gene: TRBJ2-5; CDR3aa: CASSVTSGRAGETQYF; CDR3nt: TGTGCCAGCAGCGTGACTAGCGGGAGGGCCGGAGAGACCCAGTACTTC
d_gene: -; v_gene: TRBV2; abundance: -; len: 16; j_gene: TRBJ1-2; CDR3aa: CASSESQHRPTMGYTF; CDR3nt: TGTGCCAGCAGTGAAAGTCAGCACCGCCCCACTATGGGCTACACCTTC
d_gene: TRBD2; v_gene: TRBV6-6; abundance: -; len: 16; j_gene: TRBJ2-3; CDR3aa: CASRALAGDLTDTQYF; CDR3nt: TGTGCCAGCAGGGCGCTAGCGGGAGACCTCACAGATACGCAGTATTTT
d_gene: TRBD1; v_gene: TRBV9; abundance: -; len: 14; j_gene: TRBJ2-1; CDR3aa: CASSPGTGGAEQFF; CDR3nt: TGTGCCAGCAGCCCCGGGACAGGGGGCGCTGAGCAGTTCTTC
d_gene: -; v_gene: TRBV28; abundance: -; len: 11; j_gene: TRBJ2-5; CDR3aa: CASSLTQTQYF; CDR3nt: TGTGCCAGCAGTCTCACACAGACCCAGTACTTC
d_gene: -; v_gene: TRBV11-2; abundance: -; len: 17; j_gene: TRBJ2-1; CDR3aa: CASSSSVSLPDYNEQFF; CDR3nt: TGTGCCAGCAGCTCCTCCGTCTCCCTACCCGATTACAATGAGCAGTTCTTC
d_gene: TRBD2; v_gene: TRBV7-3; abundance: -; len: 15; j_gene: TRBJ2-5; CDR3aa: CASSSSGLDGETQYF; CDR3nt: TGTGCCAGCAGCTCCTCAGGACTAGACGGGGAGACCCAGTACTTC
d_gene: -; v_gene: TRBV27; abundance: -; len: 15; j_gene: TRBJ1-1; CDR3aa: CASSSNLGKNTEAFF; CDR3nt: TGTGCCAGCAGTTCAAACCTCGGGAAGAACACTGAAGCTTTCTTT
d_gene: TRBD2; v_gene: TRBV20-1; abundance: -; len: 17; j_gene: TRBJ2-1; CDR3aa: CSARDWTSGTLYNEQFF; CDR3nt: TGCAGTGCTAGAGACTGGACTAGCGGGACCCTATACAATGAGCAGTTCTTC
d_gene: TRBD1; v_gene: TRBV11-2; abundance: -; len: 15; j_gene: TRBJ2-3; CDR3aa: CASSFRDRNTDTQYF; CDR3nt: TGTGCCAGCAGCTTCCGGGACAGAAACACAGATACGCAGTATTTT
d_gene: -; v_gene: TRBV4-3; abundance: -; len: 16; j_gene: TRBJ2-1; CDR3aa: CASSQESLVGYNEQFF; CDR3nt: TGCGCCAGCAGCCAAGAAAGCCTAGTCGGGTACAATGAGCAGTTCTTC
d_gene: TRBD2; v_gene: TRBV20-1; abundance: -; len: 19; j_gene: TRBJ2-5; CDR3aa: CSARDLRGLAGHHQETQYF; CDR3nt: TGCAGTGCTAGAGATCTTAGGGGACTAGCGGGGCATCACCAAGAGACCCAGTACTTC
d_gene: -; v_gene: TRBV29-1; abundance: -; len: 13; j_gene: TRBJ2-1; CDR3aa: CSALNPMGNEQFF; CDR3nt: TGCAGCGCCCTGAACCCCATGGGAAATGAGCAGTTCTTC
d_gene: -; v_gene: TRBV18; abundance: -; len: 18; j_gene: TRBJ2-6; CDR3aa: CASSPPASGGSGANVLTF; CDR3nt: TGTGCCAGCTCACCACCGGCCAGTGGAGGCTCTGGGGCCAACGTCCTGACTTTC
d_gene: TRBD2; v_gene: TRBV29-1; abundance: -; len: 14; j_gene: TRBJ2-4; CDR3aa: CSVLAGDGKNIQYF; CDR3nt: TGCAGCGTTTTAGCGGGAGATGGAAAAAACATTCAGTACTTC
d_gene: -; v_gene: TRBV28; abundance: -; len: 15; j_gene: TRBJ1-2; CDR3aa: CASSTLNRIGYGYTF; CDR3nt: TGTGCCAGCAGTACCCTAAACCGGATCGGCTATGGCTACACCTTC
d_gene: -; v_gene: TRBV30; abundance: -; len: 12; j_gene: TRBJ1-1; CDR3aa: CAWRVVGTEAFF; CDR3nt: TGTGCCTGGAGGGTCGTGGGCACTGAAGCTTTCTTT
d_gene: -; v_gene: TRBV6-4; abundance: -; len: 14; j_gene: TRBJ2-2; CDR3aa: CASSEGYDTGELFF; CDR3nt: TGTGCCAGCAGTGAAGGGTACGACACCGGGGAGCTGTTTTTT
d_gene: TRBD1; v_gene: TRBV24-1; abundance: -; len: 16; j_gene: TRBJ1-1; CDR3aa: CATSDLRDSWNTEAFF; CDR3nt: TGTGCCACCAGTGATTTGCGGGACAGCTGGAACACTGAAGCTTTCTTT
d_gene: -; v_gene: TRBV21-1; abundance: -; len: 17; j_gene: TRBJ2-7; CDR3aa: CASRLKTAGEHSYEQYF; CDR3nt: TGTGCCAGCAGATTGAAAACCGCCGGGGAACACTCCTACGAGCAGTACTTC
d_gene: -; v_gene: TRBV2; abundance: -; len: 14; j_gene: TRBJ1-4; CDR3aa: CASRRRTENEKLFF; CDR3nt: TGTGCCAGCAGGAGGCGGACAGAGAATGAAAAACTGTTTTTT
d_gene: -; v_gene: TRBV5-1; abundance: once; len: 13; j_gene: TRBJ2-3; CDR3aa: CASSVGSPDTQYF; CDR3nt: TGCGCCAGCAGCGTAGGTAGCCCAGATACGCAGTATTTT
d_gene: TRBD2; v_gene: TRBV9; abundance: -; len: 15; j_gene: TRBJ2-1; CDR3aa: CASSSSGGASNEQFF; CDR3nt: TGTGCCAGCAGCTCTAGCGGGGGGGCCTCCAATGAGCAGTTCTTC
d_gene: -; v_gene: TRBV20-1; abundance: -; len: 13; j_gene: TRBJ2-7; CDR3aa: CSARVALVYEQYF; CDR3nt: TGCAGTGCTCGCGTAGCCCTTGTCTACGAGCAGTACTTC
d_gene: -; v_gene: TRBV7-8; abundance: -; len: 14; j_gene: TRBJ2-1; CDR3aa: CASSGGLGPDEQFF; CDR3nt: TGTGCCAGCAGTGGCGGGCTTGGGCCCGATGAGCAGTTCTTC
d_gene: -; v_gene: TRBV5-6; abundance: -; len: 13; j_gene: TRBJ2-3; CDR3aa: CASSPTLLDTQYF; CDR3nt: TGTGCCAGCAGTCCGACTCTACTGGATACGCAGTATTTT
d_gene: -; v_gene: TRBV27; abundance: -; len: 16; j_gene: TRBJ2-5; CDR3aa: CASSSIPTTVQETQYF; CDR3nt: TGTGCCAGCAGTTCAATACCCACGACAGTCCAAGAGACCCAGTACTTC
d_gene: -; v_gene: TRBV15; abundance: -; len: 15; j_gene: TRBJ1-2; CDR3aa: CATSRDRGRGHGYTF; CDR3nt: TGTGCCACCAGCAGAGATCGCGGGAGAGGGCATGGCTACACCTTC
d_gene: -; v_gene: TRBV12-5; abundance: -; len: 16; j_gene: TRBJ2-5; CDR3aa: CASGLTQSDSPSTQYF; CDR3nt: TGTGCTAGTGGTTTGACTCAGTCGGACAGCCCAAGTACCCAGTACTTC
d_gene: -; v_gene: TRBV20-1; abundance: once; len: 10; j_gene: TRBJ1-1; CDR3aa: CSAVNTEAFF; CDR3nt: TGCAGTGCTGTGAACACTGAAGCTTTCTTT
d_gene: -; v_gene: TRBV4-3; abundance: -; len: 14; j_gene: TRBJ2-7; CDR3aa: CASSQEDSGYEQYF; CDR3nt: TGCGCCAGCAGCCAAGAAGATTCGGGCTACGAGCAGTACTTC
d_gene: -; v_gene: TRBV7-8; abundance: -; len: 13; j_gene: TRBJ2-2; CDR3aa: CASSLVGLGELFF; CDR3nt: TGTGCCAGCAGCTTAGTCGGGCTCGGGGAGCTGTTTTTT
d_gene: -; v_gene: TRBV7-7; abundance: few; len: 14; j_gene: TRBJ2-5; CDR3aa: CASSLLGRQETQYF; CDR3nt: TGTGCTAGCAGCTTATTAGGCAGACAAGAGACCCAGTACTTC
d_gene: -; v_gene: TRBV30; abundance: -; len: 11; j_gene: TRBJ2-2; CDR3aa: CAWTRPGELFF; CDR3nt: TGTGCCTGGACCAGACCCGGGGAGCTGTTTTTT